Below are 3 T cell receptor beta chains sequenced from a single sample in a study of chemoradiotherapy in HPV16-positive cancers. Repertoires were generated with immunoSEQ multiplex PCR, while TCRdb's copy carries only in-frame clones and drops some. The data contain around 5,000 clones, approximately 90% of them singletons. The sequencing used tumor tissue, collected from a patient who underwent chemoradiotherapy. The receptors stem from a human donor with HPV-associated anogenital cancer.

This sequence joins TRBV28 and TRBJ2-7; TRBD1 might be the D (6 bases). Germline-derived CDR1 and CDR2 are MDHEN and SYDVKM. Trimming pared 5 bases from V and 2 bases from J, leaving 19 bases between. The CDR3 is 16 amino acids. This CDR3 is CASSLRTVNFPYEQYF. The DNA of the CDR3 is TGTGCCAGCAGTCTCCGGACAGTAAATTTCCCCTACGAGCAGTACTTC.

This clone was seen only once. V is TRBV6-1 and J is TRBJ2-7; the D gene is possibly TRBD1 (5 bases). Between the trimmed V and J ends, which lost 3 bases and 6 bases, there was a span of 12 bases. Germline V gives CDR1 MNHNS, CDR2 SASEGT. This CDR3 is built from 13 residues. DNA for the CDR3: TGTGCCAGCAGTGATGTGTTTAGGGGCGAGCAGTACTTC. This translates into CASSDVFRGEQYF.

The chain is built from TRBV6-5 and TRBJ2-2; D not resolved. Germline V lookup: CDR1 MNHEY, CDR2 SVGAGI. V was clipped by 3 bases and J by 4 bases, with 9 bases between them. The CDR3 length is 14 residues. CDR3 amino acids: CASSYVGSTGELFF. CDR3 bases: TGTGCCAGCAGTTATGTGGGTAGCACCGGGGAGCTGTTTTTT.